This record covers a single T cell receptor beta chain. Assay: immunoSEQ multiplex PCR; the TCRdb copy retains only in-frame clones and omits some. The profile shows more than 85,000 clones, about 79% of them singletons. The entry originates in a study of blood T cell repertoires in COVID-19. Whole-study context: Acute and convalescent COVID-19 samples came from the United States, Italy and Spain.

The germline gives CDR1 LGHDT, CDR2 YNNKEL (reference sequence). V shed 5 bases, J shed 7 bases, and the junction held 8 bases outside the gene matches. This CDR3 region has 14 residues. The receptor was derived from a woman in her fifties or sixties with acute or convalescent COVID-19. The chain uses TRBV3-1 (or the pseudogene TRBV3-2) and TRBJ1-2, with 9 bases that match TRBD1. The sample consisted of peripheral blood. The CDR3 region is CASSFRDREGGYTF. The CDR3 DNA follows: TGTGCCAGCAGCTTCCGGGACAGGGAGGGTGGCTACACCTTC.